Below are 2 T cell receptor beta chains sequenced from a single sample in a study of CD8 T cells in Susac syndrome. RNA in amounts of about 0.5 to 1 ug was reverse transcribed with random hexamers. TCRdb used MiXCR to reprocess the immunoSEQ multiplex PCR reads, holding one entry per CDR3 protein. This table has 250,000 to 300,000 distinct CDR3 sequences, 75% to 90% appearing once. Specimen: CD8+ T cells from PBMCs. The source of these receptors is a human donor with multiple sclerosis.

The rearrangement joins TRBV29-1 to TRBJ2-1, with D possibly matching TRBD1 (5 bases). This CDR3 region has 14 residues. Trimming cost V 6 bases and J 4 bases, with 16 bases left between them. Germline CDR1 is SQVTM and CDR2 is ANQGSEA. The DNA of the CDR3 is TGCAGCGTACTCGACAGAGCCCTTTACAATGAGCAGTTCTTC. This encodes CSVLDRALYNEQFF.

The rearrangement uses TRBV14 and TRBJ1-1, with D unclear. V was clipped by 3 bases and J by 3 bases, with 5 bases between them. Germline CDR1 reads SGHDN; CDR2 reads FVKESK. The CDR3 length is 12 residues. The CDR3 here is CASSHFYTEAFF. The CDR3 bases are TGTGCCAGCAGCCATTTCTACACTGAAGCTTTCTTT.